The text below deals with one T cell receptor beta chain. The sample holds many counts of this clonotype. The clone's antigen remains unknown. No base quality values were provided; no much bigger clone lies one nucleotide off. Libraries were made using multiplex PCR. These reads were obtained on an Illumina HiSeq 4000. CDR3 regions were amplified by Arm-PCR with iRepertoire HTBI primers to construct TCR beta libraries. Gel purification was performed on PCR products prior to sequencing. Processing in the source paper ran as follows. Gene usage analysis of CDR3 amino acid clonotypes used the approximately 56 TRBV and more than 13 TRBJ segments found across samples. COPE and FqMerger were used to merge filtered high-quality paired reads into contigs. BLAST was used to align contigs to the IMGT TRBV, TRBD and TRBJ reference genes, and CDR3 was defined following IMGT. Any clonotype with a frequency above 0.1% was classified as a highly expanded clone. Repertoire diversity was measured by Shannon entropy, and V-J evenness by the Gini coefficient. A clonotype found in more than one individual was treated as public. Clones were called with MiXCR by TCRdb after fastp trimmed the public reads at Q25, and only in-frame beta chains were retained. Under each unique CDR3 protein, matching rows form one entry showing the most common genes and DNA. The authors' filters were not applied to this entry. Present in this sample are 550,000 or so distinct CDR3 sequences, 12% of which were seen just once. 8.9% of the sample rests with the top ten.

Sample time point, as interpreted from the label and publication: newly diagnosed GD, antithyroid drugs for less than 3 months. RNA was extracted from PBMCs in TRIzol for both TCR sequencing and RNA sequencing. Graves' disease was diagnosed according to American Thyroid Association guidelines. Patients for the study were recruited at an endocrinology department in Xi'an, China. From each patient, around 9 milliliters of peripheral blood was collected into an EDTA anticoagulant tube. Ficoll Paque Plus density gradient separation was used to isolate PBMCs, and no further T cell sorting was done. An Agilent 2100 Bioanalyzer and agarose gel were used to check RNA quality, and a NanoDrop 2000 was used to measure RNA concentration. The data were obtained in a study of regulatory T cells in long-lasting Graves disease (dated by TCRdb to the early 2020s). General notes on the study: Antithyroid drugs had been taken for less than 3 months by newly diagnosed Graves' disease patients. Patients with persistent Graves' disease were compared with patients with newly diagnosed Graves' disease using TCR sequencing and RNA sequencing of peripheral blood. The study took place in China and was registered as a clinical trial. A total of about 33 samples underwent TCR sequencing, from around 13 patients with persistent Graves' disease and approximately 20 patients with newly diagnosed Graves' disease.

The paper's findings and limits, for the study overall: A larger number of public clonotypes was shared among persistent patients (around 2,500) than among newly diagnosed patients (approximately 930). Preferential use of TRBV28, TRBJ1-2 and TRBJ2-5 was observed in persistent disease, whereas TRBV20-1 and TRBJ2-1 were favored in newly diagnosed disease. Sequencing and analysis were limited to the TCR beta chain. Compared with newly diagnosed patients, persistent Graves' disease patients had lower TCR Shannon entropy and fewer highly expanded clones, which suggests clonal expansion. Because the primary lesion, thyroid tissue, could not be accessed, the study looked at peripheral blood alone. The authors noted that the small sample size was a limitation that may lower accuracy.

V is cut by 1 base and J by 0 bases, and the space between the germline ends is 8 bases. From the cysteine through the phenylalanine, the CDR3 covers 15 amino acids. CDR3 DNA only is kept here, 45 bases in frame from base 1. Based on the germline V gene, the CDR1 and CDR2 sequences are SGHDT and YYEEEE. This same sample was also taken into another study, of T cells in Graves' hyperthyroidism and ophthalmopathy. The second study reports: A patient counted as having stable Graves' hyperthyroidism if no progression to ophthalmopathy occurred over 18 months of follow-up. Hyperthyroidism patients were aged 18 to 65 years and newly diagnosed, with disease duration of less than 2 months. Patients with uncontrolled infections, other autoimmune diseases, pregnancy or lactation were excluded. Diagnoses relied on clinical symptoms, serum thyroxine and TRAb, thyroid ultrasound and orbital computed tomography. The first round of RT-PCR for the TCR CDR3 was performed with the HTBI primer set and the Qiagen OneStep RT-PCR kit. Most expanded thyroid clonotypes (frequency above 0.001) were also found in blood, which suggests that blood repertoires may mirror thyroid immune responses. A model built on a 13 V-J signature distinguished ophthalmopathy from stable hyperthyroidism, reaching 85% to 90% sensitivity and about 81% specificity in cross-validation and 80%/75% in testing. In validation, the model predicted progression to ophthalmopathy with just under 71% sensitivity and approximately 78% specificity, a median of about 6.7 months before onset. TCR V-J signatures able to tell the groups apart were searched for in a discovery cohort of some 97 patients, of whom more than 40 had Graves' ophthalmopathy and around 58 had stable Graves' hyperthyroidism. Prospective prediction of ophthalmopathy was tested in an independent validation cohort consisting of 18 to 20 hyperthyroidism patients and more than 15 patients who later progressed to ophthalmopathy. The approximately 100 discovery patients were divided at random into training and test sets in a 7:3 ratio. The study also compared thyroid tissue and blood T-cell repertoires from a handful of Graves' hyperthyroidism patients. After blood sampling, hyperthyroidism patients were treated with methimazole at a starting dose of 30 mg daily, and ophthalmopathy patients were treated with high-dose intravenous methylprednisolone. Libraries were constructed in a second round of multiplex PCR, after which size selection and purification were performed. Libraries were sequenced paired-end with 100 bp reads on an Illumina HiSeq2000. SOAPnuke was used to process the raw data, throwing out any read that contained adapters or uncalled bases, had a mean Phred below 15, or lacked an exact constant-primer or identifier match. High-quality paired reads were merged using COPE v1.2.5, and each unique nucleotide sequence was defined as a clonotype. MiTCR v1.1 was used to align clonotypes to the IMGT TRBV, TRBD and TRBJ reference segments. The analysis was restricted to V-J combinations with a frequency above 0.0001, which together covered roughly 99% of the repertoires. The TCS score was defined as the ratio of F50 (clonal expansion) to E x V (chaos), calculated using BLOSUM62-based TCRdist between CDR3 peptides within each V-J. Welch's t-statistics and random forest reduced fewer than 550 V-J features to fewer than 15, which were used in a naive Bayes classifier (R e1071). Sample size was not statistically predetermined, and blinding of investigators to group allocation was not performed. The paper describes TCR Vbeta CDR3 sequencing of 140 or so peripheral blood samples, made up of some 40 ophthalmopathy patients, roughly 75 hyperthyroidism patients and some 17 progressor patients.

This TCR came from a young woman with Graves disease. Donor details come from another sample of the same person, matched by shared clones. The starting material was peripheral blood mononuclear cells (PBMCs), obtained at new diagnosis, from a patient treated with antithyroid drugs. The V and J genes are TRBV5-6 and TRBJ2-1; the D segment cannot be called with confidence. The nucleotide sequence reads as follows: TGTGCCAGCAGCTTGCGAAGATTCTCCTACAATGAGCAGTTCTTC. This yields the protein CASSLRRFSYNEQFF.